A single sample gave rise to the 18 T cell receptor beta chains below, sequenced in a study of shared clonotypes between healthy human individuals (dated by TCRdb to 2020 to 2021). The library was built by means of the immunoSEQ multiplex PCR assay. As stored in TCRdb, this immuneACCESS dataset retains in-frame rearrangements with V and J assigned. A fraction of the clones does not appear; measured against another copy, unresolved V genes explain less than half of the discrepancy, and the remainder lacks a known reason. A total of roughly 500,000 clones appear in this sample, about 79% of them only once. The top ten hold 13% of the sample. The sample consisted of PBMCs. Receptors were obtained from a woman between 35 and 50 years old in good health. Some clones in this sample may be carry-over from other donors' samples.

This clone was recorded once. The CDR3 DNA reads TGTGCCAGCAGCTTGGGGTCTAGGCAGGGGGAGACCCAGTACTTC. It translates to CASSLGSRQGETQYF. The rearrangement uses TRBV5-8 and TRBJ2-5, with D perhaps TRBD1 (6 bases). This CDR3 has 15 amino acids. The V and J ends lost 0 bases and 5 bases respectively, with 14 bases between them. Germline V gives CDR1 SGHTS, CDR2 YDEGEE.

The chain is built from TRBV19 and TRBJ2-1; 10 nucleotides match TRBD2. After removal of 5 bases from V and 3 bases from J, the junction contained 4 bases not matched to a gene. There are 15 residues in the CDR3. Germline CDR1 is LNHDA and CDR2 is SQIVND (reference sequence). CDR3 DNA sequence: TGTGCCAGTAGTGTCGGACTAGCGGACTACAATGAGCAGTTCTTC. This translates into CASSVGLADYNEQFF.

Note on this clone: A far larger clone is just one base off, so this is likely a read error. The V and J genes are TRBV5-4 and TRBJ1-2; tentative D call: TRBD1 (5 bases). This CDR3 region has 14 residues. The V gene lost 3 bases and the J gene lost 8 bases, with 17 bases spanning the gap. CDR1 and CDR2 (germline): SGHNT, YYREEE (reference sequence). The CDR3 region has the DNA TGTGCCAGCAGCTCGCAGGTTGGGGGATACGGCTACACCTTC. Its translation is CASSSQVGGYGYTF.

The chain recombines TRBV5-1 with TRBJ2-2; 7 positions agree with TRBD1. V dropped 3 bases and J dropped 4; count of bases not matched to a gene: 0. The CDR3 is made up of 13 amino acids. Germline CDR1 reads SGHRS; CDR2 reads YFSETQ. The CDR3 protein is CASSWTGTGELFF. CDR3 DNA: TGCGCCAGCAGCTGGACAGGCACCGGGGAGCTGTTTTTT.

The chain employs TRBV10-1 and TRBJ2-3; no clear D gene. Trimming took off 6 bases at V and 1 base at J, with 14 bases between the two ends. Germline values: CDR1 WNHNN, CDR2 SYGVQD (reference sequence). This CDR3 region has 15 residues. CDR3 sequence (DNA): TGCGCCAGCAGCCGCACAATTGCGGGCACAGATACGCAGTATTTT. This gives the protein CASSRTIAGTDTQYF.

With regard to this clone: The junction departs from the called germline gene at one end, perhaps through a read error. The J gene is TRBJ1-1, the V gene TRBV4-1; 8 positions agree with TRBD1. The germline V gene has CDR1 MGHRA and CDR2 YSYEKL. There are 16 residues in the CDR3. The CDR3 reads CANSQRLTGVDTEAFF. The CDR3 DNA sequence: TGCGCCAACAGCCAACGTTTGACAGGGGTGGACACTGAAGCTTTCTTT.

A few counts support this clone. V usage is TRBV19 and J usage is TRBJ2-7; D assignment may be TRBD1 or TRBD2 (7 bases each). CDR1 and CDR2 from the germline V gene are LNHDA and SQIVND (reference sequence). Deletions cut 6 bases from V and 3 bases from J, with 15 bases between. The CDR3 has 14 residues. CDR3 loop: CASRSDREGYEQYF. The CDR3 bases are TGTGCCAGTAGAAGTGACAGGGAGGGCTACGAGCAGTACTTC.

The J gene is TRBJ1-1, the V gene TRBV11-2; D call uncertain. Per germline, CDR1 SGHAT and CDR2 FQNNGV. CDR3 length equals 13 residues. V was pared by 4 bases and J by 4 bases, with 10 bases between. The CDR3 loop is CASSSSTLTEAFF. The CDR3 region has the DNA TGTGCCAGCAGCTCATCGACGCTCACTGAAGCTTTCTTT.

The genes are TRBV9 and TRBJ2-1; a possible D gene is TRBD2 (5 bases). CDR1 SGDLS and CDR2 YYNGEE come from the germline V gene. Deletions cut 0 bases from V and 0 bases from J, with 7 bases between. There are 15 residues in the CDR3. The CDR3 region has the DNA TGTGCCAGCAGCGTAGCCGGGGACTCCTACAATGAGCAGTTCTTC. Its translation: CASSVAGDSYNEQFF.

About this clone itself: Since a far larger clone is one base different, this is likely a read error. Other DNA sequences in the sample encode the same CDR3. The rearrangement links TRBV2 to TRBJ1-5; D ambiguous. This CDR3 spans 13 amino acids. V lost 6 bases and J lost 0, with 6 bases in between. Germline V gene sequence: CDR1 SNHLY, CDR2 FYNNEI. CDR3 residues: CASSDISNQPQHF. In DNA form, the CDR3 reads TGTGCCAGCAGCGACATTAGCAATCAGCCCCAGCATTTT.

The CDR3 DNA follows: TGTGCCAGCAGTGAAGGACAGGGGATATTCCTCATCACAGATACGCAGTATTTT. Translation: CASSEGQGIFLITDTQYF. V is TRBV27 and J is TRBJ2-3; TRBD1 agrees at 9 bases. Looked up from germline, CDR1 is MNHEY and CDR2 is SMNVEV (reference sequence). Unmatched junction bases numbered 14, after V lost 5 bases and J lost 2 bases. The CDR3 extends over 18 amino acids.

V gene TRBV28 combines with J gene TRBJ1-2; TRBD1 agrees at 7 bases. Germline values: CDR1 MDHEN, CDR2 SYDVKM. This CDR3 has 16 residues. J lost 0 bases, V lost 6 bases, and 10 bases had no gene match. The CDR3 loop is CASSQLGDRTNYGYTF. Written as DNA, the CDR3 is TGTGCCAGCAGCCAACTCGGGGACAGAACTAACTATGGCTACACCTTC.

The gene calls are TRBV7-3 and TRBJ2-7, with 10 nucleotides matching TRBD1. The CDR3 loop spans 16 amino acids. V shed 3 bases, J shed 2 bases, and the junction held 7 bases outside the gene matches. From germline, CDR1 is SGHTA and CDR2 FQGTGA. The DNA for the CDR3 is TGTGCCAGCAGCTTGACCCCCGGGACAGGGGCCTACGAGCAGTACTTC. It codes for CASSLTPGTGAYEQYF.

The genes are TRBV29-1 and TRBJ1-5, with 9 bases lining up with TRBD1. Germline V gives CDR1 SQVTM, CDR2 ANQGSEA. V was clipped by 4 bases and J by 7 bases; unmatched bases: 2. The CDR3 covers 12 residues. DNA of the CDR3: TGCAGCGTTGGGACAGGGGAGCAGCCCCAGCATTTT. Translation: CSVGTGEQPQHF.

This clone has only a few counts. The chain joins TRBV7-2 to TRBJ2-1; 8 bases are shared with TRBD2. The germline V gene encodes CDR1 SGHTA and CDR2 FQGNSA. V trimming: 3 bases; J trimming: 1 base; junction bases outside the gene matches: 11. The CDR3 runs to 18 residues. The CDR3 reads CASSFGFAGGRSYNEQFF. CDR3 DNA sequence: TGTGCCAGCAGCTTTGGTTTTGCGGGAGGTAGGTCCTACAATGAGCAGTTCTTC.

This sequence joins TRBV7-9 and TRBJ2-3; TRBD2 matches 9 bases. V lost 7 bases and J lost 4; bases outside the gene matches: 9. The length of the CDR3 is 15 residues. From germline, CDR1 is SEHNR and CDR2 FQNEAQ (reference sequence). CDR3 in amino acids: CASTVSGGLSDTQYF. Here the CDR3 DNA reads TGTGCCAGCACCGTTAGCGGGGGACTCTCAGATACGCAGTATTTT.

This rearrangement joins TRBV2 to TRBJ2-7; D might be TRBD1 (7 bases). The ends were cut back, 7 bases at V and 3 bases at J, with 19 bases in the middle. This CDR3 comprises 15 residues. Germline CDR1 is SNHLY and CDR2 is FYNNEI. The CDR3 nucleotides are TGTGCCAGCACCTTGGACAGGAGCGGGCTCTACGAGCAGTACTTC. Translation gives CASTLDRSGLYEQYF.

The gene calls are TRBV7-9 and TRBJ1-2, with D possibly TRBD1 on 5 matching bases. Trimming stripped 1 base from V and 0 bases from J, with 9 bases between. Germline V CDR1 and CDR2: SEHNR, FQNEAQ (reference sequence). This CDR3 spans 15 amino acids. The CDR3 DNA reads TGTGCCAGCAGCTTAGAGGCAGGGTCTAACTATGGCTACACCTTC. Its translation is CASSLEAGSNYGYTF.